The clone carrying this T cell receptor (beta chain) has just one count. One entry per CDR3 protein results from TCRdb running MiXCR on the 5' RACE reads. The sample shows about 470,000 distinct CDR3 sequences, about 24% of them seen only once. This sample was included in a study of identical twins. This CDR3 spans 14 amino acids. The V end was cut by 2 bases, the J end by 3 bases, with 13 bases between. CDR1 is DFQATT, CDR2 SNEGSKA, per germline (reference sequence). This sample also belongs to another study, concerning T cells expressing NK-cell markers. Per that paper: Beta-chain profiling covered CD3+CD56+NKG2C+, CD3+CD56+NKG2C- and CD3+CD56-NKG2C+ sorted subsets. Dominant NKG2C+ clonotypes made up about 1.0-7.5% of CD8+ T cells in several donors.

This receptor was taken from a young woman in good health. The sequenced material came from CD4+ T cells sorted from blood. This chain joins TRBV20-1 and TRBJ1-2, with a weak D call TRBD1 (5 bases). CDR3 sequence reads: CSARSSGHYYGYTF. DNA for the CDR3: TGCAGTGCTAGATCCTCCGGACACTACTATGGCTACACCTTC.